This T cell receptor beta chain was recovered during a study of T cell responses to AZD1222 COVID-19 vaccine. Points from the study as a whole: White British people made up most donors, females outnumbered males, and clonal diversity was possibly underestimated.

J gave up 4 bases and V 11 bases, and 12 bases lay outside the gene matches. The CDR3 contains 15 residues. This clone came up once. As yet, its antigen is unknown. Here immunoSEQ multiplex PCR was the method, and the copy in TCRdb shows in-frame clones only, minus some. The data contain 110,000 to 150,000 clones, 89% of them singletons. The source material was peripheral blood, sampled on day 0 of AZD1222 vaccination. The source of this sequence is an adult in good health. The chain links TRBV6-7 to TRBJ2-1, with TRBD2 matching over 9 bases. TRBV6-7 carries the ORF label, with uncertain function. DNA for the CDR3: TGTGCCGTTACAAGCGGGAGGATCGAATACAATGAGCAGTTCTTC. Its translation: CAVTSGRIEYNEQFF.